This TCR beta chain appears in the sequencing data of a study of CD8 T cells in ankylosing spondylitis. General study points: One TCR beta motif, made up of under ten highly homologous variants, appeared characteristic of ankylosing spondylitis blood. Past studies reported some motif variants in reactive arthritis synovial fluid and blood.

5'-RACE, quantitative and with molecular barcodes, yielded the TCR beta libraries. Each CDR3 protein gets one entry after TCRdb re-called the 5' RACE reads with MiXCR. Of more than 500,000 distinct CDR3 sequences in the sample, approximately 5.3% were seen once. This clonotype has a count of ten or more. As yet, its antigen is unknown. The germline gives CDR1 SGHVS, CDR2 FNYEAQ. V was trimmed by 0 bases and J by 4 bases, leaving 11 bases between them. This CDR3 is 15 amino acids long. This receptor was obtained from a male donor with ankylosing spondylitis. The V and J genes are TRBV7-6 and TRBJ2-3; tentatively, D is TRBD1 (6 bases). The specimen was blood, either unsorted or a sorted T cell fraction (not recorded which). In nucleotides, the CDR3 is TGTGCCAGCAGCTTAGCTACCAGGGGAGCAGATACGCAGTATTTT. Translation: CASSLATRGADTQYF.